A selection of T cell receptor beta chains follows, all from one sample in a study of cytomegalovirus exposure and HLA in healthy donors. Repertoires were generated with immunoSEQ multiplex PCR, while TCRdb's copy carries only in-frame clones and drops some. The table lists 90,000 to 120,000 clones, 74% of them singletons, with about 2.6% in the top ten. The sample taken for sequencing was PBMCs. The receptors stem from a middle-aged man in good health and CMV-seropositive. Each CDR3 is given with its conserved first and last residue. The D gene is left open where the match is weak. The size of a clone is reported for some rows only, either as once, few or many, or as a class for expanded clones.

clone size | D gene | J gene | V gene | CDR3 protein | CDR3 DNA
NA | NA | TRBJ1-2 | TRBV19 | CASSILNQGYGYTF | TGTGCCAGTAGTATCTTGAATCAGGGCTATGGCTACACCTTC
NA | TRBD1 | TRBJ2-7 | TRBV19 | CASSMGTGTAYEQYF | TGTGCCAGTAGTATGGGGACCGGGACAGCTTACGAGCAGTACTTC
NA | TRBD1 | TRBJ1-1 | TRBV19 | CASSRDREGEAFF | TGTGCCAGTAGTCGGGACAGGGAGGGTGAAGCTTTCTTT
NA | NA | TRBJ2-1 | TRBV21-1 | CASSTPGLAGVGSGNEQFF | NA
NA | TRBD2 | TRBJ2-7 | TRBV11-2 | CASSLAGTRGEQYF | TGTGCCAGCAGCTTAGCCGGGACTAGAGGCGAGCAGTACTTC
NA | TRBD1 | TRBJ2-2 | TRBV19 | CASRRDRVGTGELFF | TGTGCCAGTAGGAGGGACAGGGTAGGGACCGGGGAGCTGTTTTTT
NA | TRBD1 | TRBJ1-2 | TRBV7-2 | CASSGQGPYGYTF | TGTGCCAGCAGCGGACAGGGACCTTATGGCTACACCTTC
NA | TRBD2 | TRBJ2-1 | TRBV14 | CASSQGSGREGYNEQFF | TGTGCCAGCAGCCAAGGATCGGGGCGGGAGGGCTACAATGAGCAGTTCTTC
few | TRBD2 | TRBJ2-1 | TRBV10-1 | CASSQLAGSHNEQFF | TGCGCCAGCAGTCAGCTAGCGGGATCCCACAATGAGCAGTTCTTC
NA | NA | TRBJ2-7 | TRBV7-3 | CASSPSAGRSYEQYF | TGTGCCAGCAGCCCCTCCGCGGGACGCTCCTACGAGCAGTACTTC
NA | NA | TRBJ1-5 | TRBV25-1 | CASSEYGGGQPQHF | TGTGCCAGCAGTGAATATGGGGGAGGGCAGCCCCAGCATTTT
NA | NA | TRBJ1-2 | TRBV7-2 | CASSPGRAGWVGYTF | TGTGCCAGCAGCCCAGGCCGGGCAGGGTGGGTTGGCTACACCTTC
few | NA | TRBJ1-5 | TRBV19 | CASQQVGNQPQHF | TGTGCCAGTCAACAGGTGGGCAATCAGCCCCAGCATTTT
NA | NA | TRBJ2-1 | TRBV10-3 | CAIRDSLRDDNEQFF | TGTGCCATCAGGGACAGCCTTAGGGATGACAATGAGCAGTTCTTC
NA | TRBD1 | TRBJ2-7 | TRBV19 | CASSLTGTGVPYEQYF | TGTGCCAGTAGTTTAACCGGGACAGGGGTGCCCTACGAGCAGTACTTC
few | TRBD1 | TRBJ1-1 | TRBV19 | CASQGETREAFF | TGTGCCAGTCAGGGGGAAACTCGTGAAGCTTTCTTT
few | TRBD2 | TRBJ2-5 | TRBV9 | CASSVGTSGPLGTQYF | TGTGCCAGCAGCGTAGGGACTAGCGGCCCCCTAGGGACCCAGTACTTC
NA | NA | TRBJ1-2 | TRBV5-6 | CASSYAWGGYTF | TGTGCCAGCAGCTATGCCTGGGGCGGCTACACCTTC
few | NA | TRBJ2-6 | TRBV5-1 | CASSRAGVGFSGANVLTF | TGCGCCAGCAGCCGTGCAGGGGTAGGGTTCTCTGGGGCCAACGTCCTGACTTTC
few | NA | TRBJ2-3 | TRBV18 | CASSPGSGPGAYTDTQYF | TGTGCCAGCTCACCCGGATCCGGGCCGGGAGCCTACACAGATACGCAGTATTTT
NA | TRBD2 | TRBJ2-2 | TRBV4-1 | CASSRGGGEAGELFF | TGCGCCAGCAGCCGTGGGGGGGGAGAAGCCGGGGAGCTGTTTTTT
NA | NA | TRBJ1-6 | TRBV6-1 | CASSEAAPLHF | TGTGCCAGCAGTGAAGCAGCTCCCCTCCACTTT
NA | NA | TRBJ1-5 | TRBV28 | CASSGVRVLLNQPQHF | TGTGCCAGCAGTGGGGTCAGGGTCCTACTTAATCAGCCCCAGCATTTT
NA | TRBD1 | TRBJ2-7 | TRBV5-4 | CASSSRTGPYEQYF | TGTGCCAGCAGCTCTAGGACAGGGCCCTACGAGCAGTACTTC
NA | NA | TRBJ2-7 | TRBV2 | CASSYVDSYEQYF | TGTGCCAGCAGTTACGTGGACTCCTACGAGCAGTACTTC
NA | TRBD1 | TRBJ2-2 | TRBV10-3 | CAISRQGSNTGELFF | TGTGCCATCAGTCGACAGGGTTCGAACACCGGGGAGCTGTTTTTT
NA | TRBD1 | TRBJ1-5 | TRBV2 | CASSVTTGGNSNQPQHF | TGTGCCAGCAGTGTTACGACAGGGGGCAACAGCAATCAGCCCCAGCATTTT
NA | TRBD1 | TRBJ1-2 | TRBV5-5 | CASSPGTGYGYTF | TGTGCCAGCAGCCCCGGGACAGGGTACGGCTACACCTTC
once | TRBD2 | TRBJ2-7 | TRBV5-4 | CASSLDGRGVLYEQYF | TGTGCCAGCAGCTTGGACGGGCGGGGGGTGTTATACGAGCAGTACTTC
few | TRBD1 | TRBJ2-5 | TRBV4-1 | CASSHLRQGEETQYF | TGCGCCAGCAGCCATCTTCGACAGGGAGAAGAGACCCAGTACTTC
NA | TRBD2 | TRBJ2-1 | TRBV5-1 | CASGPGLAVNEQFF | TGCGCCAGCGGACCGGGACTAGCGGTCAATGAGCAGTTCTTC
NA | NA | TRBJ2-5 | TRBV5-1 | CASSLEGEETQYF | TGCGCCAGCAGCTTGGAAGGGGAAGAGACCCAGTACTTC
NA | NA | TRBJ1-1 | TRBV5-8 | CASSLDSYTEAFF | TGTGCCAGCAGCTTGGACAGTTACACTGAAGCTTTCTTT
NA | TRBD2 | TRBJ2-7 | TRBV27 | CASSTRTSHEQYF | TGTGCCAGCAGTACCCGGACTAGCCACGAGCAGTACTTC
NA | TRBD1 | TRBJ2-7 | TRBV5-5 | CASSLAGQALGNEQYF | TGTGCCAGCAGCTTGGCGGGACAGGCCCTCGGGAACGAGCAGTACTTC
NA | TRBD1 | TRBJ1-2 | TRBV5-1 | CASSSFVDTGAGGYTF | TGCGCCAGCAGCTCGTTCGTTGACACAGGGGCTGGTGGCTACACCTTC
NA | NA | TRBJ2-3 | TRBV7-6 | CASSLGGYTDTQYF | TGTGCCAGCAGCTTAGGAGGGTACACAGATACGCAGTATTTT
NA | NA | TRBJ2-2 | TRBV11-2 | CASSTRLVPGELFF | TGTGCCAGCAGCACACGACTAGTTCCCGGGGAGCTGTTTTTT
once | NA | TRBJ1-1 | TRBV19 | CASSIFSMNTEAFF | TGTGCCAGTAGTATTTTCAGTATGAACACTGAAGCTTTCTTT
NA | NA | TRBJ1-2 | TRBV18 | CASSPPGGRNYGYTF | TGTGCCAGCTCACCACCGGGGGGGCGCAACTATGGCTACACCTTC
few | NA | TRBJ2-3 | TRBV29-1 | CSVIRLESTDTQYF | TGCAGCGTTATTCGCTTAGAGTCCACAGATACGCAGTATTTT
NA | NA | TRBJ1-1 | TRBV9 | CASSAVTVNTEAFF | TGTGCCAGCAGCGCAGTGACAGTGAACACTGAAGCTTTCTTT
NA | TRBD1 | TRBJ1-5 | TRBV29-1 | CSVGQGAGQPQHF | TGCAGCGTGGGACAGGGGGCGGGACAGCCCCAGCATTTT
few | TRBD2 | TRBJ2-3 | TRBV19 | CASSIRASGRDTQYF | TGTGCCAGTAGTATTCGGGCTAGCGGAAGAGATACGCAGTATTTT
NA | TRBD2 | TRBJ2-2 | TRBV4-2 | CASSQDRLAGGPTGELFF | TGTGCCAGCAGCCAAGATCGGCTAGCGGGAGGGCCCACCGGGGAGCTGTTTTTT
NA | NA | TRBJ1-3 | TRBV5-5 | CASSQVGLPAFKSGNTIYF | TGTGCCAGCAGCCAGGTTGGGTTACCAGCATTTAAATCTGGAAACACCATATATTTT
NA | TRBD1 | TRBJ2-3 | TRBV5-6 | CASSSRQGGTDTQYF | TGTGCCAGCAGCTCCAGACAGGGCGGCACAGATACGCAGTATTTT
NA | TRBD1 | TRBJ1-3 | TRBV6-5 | CASRPDRGLGNTIYF | TGTGCCAGCAGACCCGACAGGGGGCTTGGAAACACCATATATTTT
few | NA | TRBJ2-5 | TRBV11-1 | CASSLSREETQYF | TGTGCCAGCAGCCTATCAAGGGAGGAGACCCAGTACTTC
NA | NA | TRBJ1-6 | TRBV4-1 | CASRNPGKNSPLHF | TGCGCCAGCAGGAACCCCGGGAAAAATTCACCCCTCCACTTT
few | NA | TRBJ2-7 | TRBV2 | CASSDPAGNEQYF | TGTGCCAGCAGTGACCCCGCAGGAAACGAGCAGTACTTC
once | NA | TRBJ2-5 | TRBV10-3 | CAIRAQETQYF | TGTGCCATCAGGGCCCAAGAGACCCAGTACTTC
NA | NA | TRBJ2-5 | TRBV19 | CASSRGLFVETQYF | TGTGCCAGTAGTCGGGGTCTCTTCGTGGAGACCCAGTACTTC
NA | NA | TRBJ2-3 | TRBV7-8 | CASSLSRLGDTQYF | TGTGCCAGCAGCTTATCAAGACTGGGAGATACGCAGTATTTT
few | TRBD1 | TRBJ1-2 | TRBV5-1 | CASSDYRGRSIHGYTF | TGCGCCAGCAGCGACTACAGGGGGCGAAGCATCCATGGCTACACCTTC
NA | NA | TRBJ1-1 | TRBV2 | CASSENFWGRGGAFF | TGTGCCAGCAGTGAAAATTTTTGGGGGAGAGGGGGAGCTTTCTTT
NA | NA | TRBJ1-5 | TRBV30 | CAWSVNRQGQPQHF | TGTGCCTGGAGTGTAAACAGGCAGGGCCAGCCCCAGCATTTT